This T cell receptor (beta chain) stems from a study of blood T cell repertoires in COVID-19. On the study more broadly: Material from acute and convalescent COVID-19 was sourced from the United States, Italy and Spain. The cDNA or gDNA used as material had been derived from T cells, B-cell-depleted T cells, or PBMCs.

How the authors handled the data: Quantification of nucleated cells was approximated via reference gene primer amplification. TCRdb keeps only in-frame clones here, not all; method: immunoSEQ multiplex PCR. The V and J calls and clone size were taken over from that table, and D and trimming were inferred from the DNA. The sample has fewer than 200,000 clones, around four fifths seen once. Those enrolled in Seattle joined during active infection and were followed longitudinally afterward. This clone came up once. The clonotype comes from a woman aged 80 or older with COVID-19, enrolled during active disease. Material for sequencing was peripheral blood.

The CDR3 spells CASSVGTAGAFTGELFF. In nucleotides, the CDR3 is TGTGCCAGCAGCGTAGGGACAGCGGGGGCCTTCACCGGGGAGCTGTTTTTT. The rearrangement links TRBV9 to TRBJ2-2; 8 nucleotides agree with TRBD2. The CDR3 spans 17 residues. Germline V gene sequence: CDR1 SGDLS, CDR2 YYNGEE. V gave up 0 bases and J gave up 4 bases; unmatched junction bases: 8.